These T cell receptor beta chains were read from a single sample in a study of naive and memory T cell subsets. TCRdb reprocessed the 5' RACE reads with MiXCR, giving one entry per CDR3 protein. The table lists 50,000 or so distinct CDR3 sequences, 7.2% of them singletons. The receptors come from a male donor in good health. Both conserved end residues are part of each CDR3. D genes are given only for firm matches. The size field is filled for only some rows; it gives once, few, many or a size class.

TRBJ1-1,.,TRBV6-5,.,CASSYSRGLGTEAFF,TGTGCCAGCAGTTACTCGCGGGGGCTAGGCACTGAAGCTTTCTTT
TRBJ2-5,TRBD2,TRBV28,few,CASRSGTSGWRTQYF,TGTGCCAGCAGATCCGGGACTAGCGGGTGGCGGACCCAGTACTTC
TRBJ1-5,TRBD1,TRBV20-1,many,CSAPGTGHQPQHF,TGCAGTGCCCCCGGGACAGGGCATCAGCCCCAGCATTTT
TRBJ1-2,.,TRBV6-6,many,CASSYSPGGHGYTF,TGTGCCAGCAGTTACTCTCCGGGGGGTCATGGCTACACCTTC
TRBJ2-7,.,TRBV3-1,.,CASSQGGLGTSSYEQYF,TGTGCCAGCAGCCAAGGCGGGTTGGGAACAAGCTCCTACGAGCAGTACTTC
TRBJ1-5,.,TRBV18,few,CASSPLTINQPQHF,TGTGCCAGCTCACCACTTACTATCAATCAGCCCCAGCATTTT
TRBJ1-4,.,TRBV18,.,CASSPSRVEKLFF,TGTGCCAGCTCACCATCCAGGGTTGAAAAACTGTTTTTT
TRBJ2-7,.,TRBV6-1,few,CASSEEGNIYEQYF,TGTGCCAGCAGTGAAGAAGGCAACATCTACGAGCAGTACTTC
TRBJ1-3,.,TRBV5-1,.,CASSLTGSVSGNTIYF,TGCGCCAGCAGCTTGACAGGGTCGGTCTCTGGAAACACCATATATTTT
TRBJ2-3,TRBD2,TRBV20-1,.,CSASEASGRADTQYF,TGCAGTGCTAGCGAGGCTAGCGGGAGGGCAGATACGCAGTATTTT
TRBJ1-3,.,TRBV27,.,CASRPSRDDSGNTIYF,TGTGCCAGCAGGCCAAGCAGGGACGACTCTGGAAACACCATATATTTT
TRBJ2-1,TRBD2,TRBV5-1,many,CASSSRTSGGVSNEQFF,TGCGCCAGCAGCTCCCGGACTAGCGGGGGGGTGTCCAATGAGCAGTTCTTC
TRBJ2-3,.,TRBV18,.,CASSPRLTAITDTQYF,TGTGCCAGCTCACCACGACTAACCGCAATCACAGATACGCAGTATTTT
TRBJ2-5,.,TRBV7-7,few,CASSSGLQGTQYF,TGTGCCAGCAGCAGTGGATTACAGGGGACCCAGTACTTC
TRBJ2-3,.,TRBV4-1,many,CASSQGSAVSFTDTQYF,TGCGCCAGCAGCCAGGGCTCTGCGGTTTCGTTTACAGATACGCAGTATTTT
TRBJ2-3,.,TRBV29-1,many,CSVEKFGSSTDTQYF,TGCAGCGTTGAAAAATTTGGATCTAGCACAGATACGCAGTATTTT
TRBJ1-6,TRBD1,TRBV4-1,many,CASSHAGTESSYNSPLHF,TGCGCCAGCAGCCACGCCGGGACAGAGAGCTCCTATAATTCACCCCTCCACTTT
TRBJ1-1,TRBD1,TRBV11-2,many,CASSSGTDVNTEAFF,TGTGCCAGCAGCAGTGGGACAGATGTAAACACTGAAGCTTTCTTT